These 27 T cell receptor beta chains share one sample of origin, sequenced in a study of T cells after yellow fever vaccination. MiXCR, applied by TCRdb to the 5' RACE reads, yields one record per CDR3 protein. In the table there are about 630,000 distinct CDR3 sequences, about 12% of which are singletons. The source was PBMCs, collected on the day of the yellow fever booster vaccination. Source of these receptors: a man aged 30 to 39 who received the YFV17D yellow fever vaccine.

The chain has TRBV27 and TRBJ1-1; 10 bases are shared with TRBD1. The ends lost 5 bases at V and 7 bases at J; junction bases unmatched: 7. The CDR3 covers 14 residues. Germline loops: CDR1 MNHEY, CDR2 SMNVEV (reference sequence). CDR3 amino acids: CASSPPGQGIEAFF. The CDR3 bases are TGTGCCAGCAGTCCTCCGGGACAGGGGATTGAAGCTTTCTTT.

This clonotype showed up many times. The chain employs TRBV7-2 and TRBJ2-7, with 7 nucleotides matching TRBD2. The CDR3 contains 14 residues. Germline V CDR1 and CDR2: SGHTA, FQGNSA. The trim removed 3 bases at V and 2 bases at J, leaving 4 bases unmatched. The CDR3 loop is CASSFQRGPYEQYF. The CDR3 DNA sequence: TGTGCCAGCAGCTTTCAGCGGGGTCCCTACGAGCAGTACTTC.

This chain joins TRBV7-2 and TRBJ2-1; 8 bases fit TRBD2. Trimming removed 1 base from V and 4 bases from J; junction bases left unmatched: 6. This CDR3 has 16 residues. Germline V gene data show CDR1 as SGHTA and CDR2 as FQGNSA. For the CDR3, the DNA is TGTGCCAGCAGCTTAGATTCCGCTAGCGGGTACAATGAGCAGTTCTTC. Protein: CASSLDSASGYNEQFF.

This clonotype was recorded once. CDR3 loop: CASIPPGLGATASGANVLTF. The DNA for the CDR3 is TGTGCCAGCATCCCTCCGGGACTAGGAGCCACCGCCTCTGGGGCCAACGTCCTGACTTTC. The V gene is TRBV11-2, the J gene TRBJ2-6; TRBD2 agrees at 8 bases. Unmatched junction bases numbered 17, after V lost 7 bases and J lost 0 bases. This CDR3 is 20 amino acids long. Germline CDR1 is SGHAT and CDR2 is FQNNGV.

This CDR3 reads CSADRSANEKLFF. The CDR3 coding sequence is TGCAGTGCTGACAGGTCGGCTAATGAAAAACTGTTTTTT. The chain carries TRBV20-1 and TRBJ1-4, with a possible D match to TRBD1 (6 bases). This CDR3 has 13 amino acids. The V end lost 5 bases, the J end lost 3 bases, and 10 bases lay between the germline ends. Germline V gene lookup returns CDR1 DFQATT and CDR2 SNEGSKA (reference sequence).

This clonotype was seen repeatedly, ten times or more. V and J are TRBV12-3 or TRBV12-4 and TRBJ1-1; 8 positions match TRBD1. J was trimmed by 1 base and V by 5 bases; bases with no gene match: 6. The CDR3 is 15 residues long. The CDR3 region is CASSPTDRANTEAFF. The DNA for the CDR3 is TGTGCCAGCAGTCCAACGGACAGGGCGAACACTGAAGCTTTCTTT.

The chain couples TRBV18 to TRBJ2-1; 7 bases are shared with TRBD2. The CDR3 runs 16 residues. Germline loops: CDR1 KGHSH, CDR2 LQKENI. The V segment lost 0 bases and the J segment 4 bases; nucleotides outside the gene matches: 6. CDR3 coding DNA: TGTGCCAGCTCACCACCGCGGCTTAGCGGGTACAATGAGCAGTTCTTC. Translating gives CASSPPRLSGYNEQFF.

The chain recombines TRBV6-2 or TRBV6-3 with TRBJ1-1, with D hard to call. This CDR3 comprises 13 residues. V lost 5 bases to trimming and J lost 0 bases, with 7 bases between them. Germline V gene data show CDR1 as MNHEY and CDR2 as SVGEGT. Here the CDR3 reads CASSRELNTEAFF. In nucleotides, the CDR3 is TGTGCCAGCAGTAGGGAGTTGAACACTGAAGCTTTCTTT.

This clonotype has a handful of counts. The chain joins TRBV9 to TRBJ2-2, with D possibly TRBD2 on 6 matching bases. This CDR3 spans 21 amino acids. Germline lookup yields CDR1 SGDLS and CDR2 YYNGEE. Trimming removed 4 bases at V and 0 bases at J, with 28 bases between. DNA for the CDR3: TGTGCCAGCAGCCCCCAAACCCTGGCAGGCAACGGGGAGGCGAACACCGGGGAGCTGTTTTTT. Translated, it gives CASSPQTLAGNGEANTGELFF.

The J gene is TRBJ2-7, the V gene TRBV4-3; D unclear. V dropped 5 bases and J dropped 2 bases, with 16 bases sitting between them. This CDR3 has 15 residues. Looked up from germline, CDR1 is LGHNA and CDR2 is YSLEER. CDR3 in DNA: TGCGCCAGCAGCGAACAGAATGCCAGCCCCTACGAGCAGTACTTC. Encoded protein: CASSEQNASPYEQYF.

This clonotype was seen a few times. The CDR3 DNA sequence: TGCAGTGCCCTTTCGGCGGGAGGGACCACAGATACGCAGTATTTT. It yields the protein CSALSAGGTTDTQYF. V usage is TRBV20-1 and J usage is TRBJ2-3; TRBD2 matches 9 bases. The CDR3 totals 15 residues. The trim removed 6 bases at V and 2 bases at J, leaving 9 bases unmatched. Per the germline V gene, CDR1 is DFQATT and CDR2 is SNEGSKA (reference sequence).

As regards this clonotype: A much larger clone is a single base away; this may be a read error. The CDR3 bases are TGTGCCAGCAGCGAAGGTAGCACAGATACGCAGTATTTT. Its translation: CASSEGSTDTQYF. This sequence joins TRBV5-6 and TRBJ2-3; D unclear. Germline loops: CDR1 SGHDT, CDR2 YYEEEE. Trimming stripped 4 bases from V and 0 bases from J, with 6 bases between. This CDR3 contains 13 residues. Complete variable domain (other parts from reference TRBV5-6 and TRBJ2-3): DAGVTQSPTHLIKTRGQQVTLRCSPKSGHDTVSWYQQALGQGPQFIFQYYEEEERQRGNFPDRFSGHQFPNYSSELNVNALLLGDSALYLCASSEGSTDTQYFGPGTRLTVL.

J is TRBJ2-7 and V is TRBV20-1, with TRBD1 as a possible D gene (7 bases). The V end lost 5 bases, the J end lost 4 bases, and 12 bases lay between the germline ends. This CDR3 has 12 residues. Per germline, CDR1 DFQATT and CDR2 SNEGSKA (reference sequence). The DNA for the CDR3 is TGCAGTGCTGGAGGGGACAGTTACGAGCAGTACTTC. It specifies CSAGGDSYEQYF.

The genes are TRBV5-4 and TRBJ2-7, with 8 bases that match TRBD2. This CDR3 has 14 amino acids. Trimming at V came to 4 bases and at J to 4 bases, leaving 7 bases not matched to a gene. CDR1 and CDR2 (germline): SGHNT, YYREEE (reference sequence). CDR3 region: CASSRSGSLYEQYF. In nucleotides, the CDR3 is TGTGCCAGCAGCCGGAGCGGGAGCTTATACGAGCAGTACTTC. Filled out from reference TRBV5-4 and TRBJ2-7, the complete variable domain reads ETGVTQSPTHLIKTRGQQVTLRCSSQSGHNTVSWYQQALGQGPQFIFQYYREEENGRGNFPPRFSGLQFPNYSSELNVNALELDDSALYLCASSRSGSLYEQYFGPGTRLTVT.

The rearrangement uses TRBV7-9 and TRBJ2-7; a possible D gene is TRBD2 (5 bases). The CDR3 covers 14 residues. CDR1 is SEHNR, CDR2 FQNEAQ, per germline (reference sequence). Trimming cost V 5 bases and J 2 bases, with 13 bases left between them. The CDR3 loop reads CASSLLEAAYEQYF. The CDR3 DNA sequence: TGTGCCAGCAGCCTCTTGGAGGCGGCCTACGAGCAGTACTTC. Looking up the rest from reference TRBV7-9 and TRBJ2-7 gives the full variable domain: DTGVSQNPRHKITKRGQNVTFRCDPISEHNRLYWYRQTLGQGPEFLTYFQNEAQLEKSRLLSDRFSAERPKGSFSTLEIQRTEQGDSAMYLCASSLLEAAYEQYFGPGTRLTVT.

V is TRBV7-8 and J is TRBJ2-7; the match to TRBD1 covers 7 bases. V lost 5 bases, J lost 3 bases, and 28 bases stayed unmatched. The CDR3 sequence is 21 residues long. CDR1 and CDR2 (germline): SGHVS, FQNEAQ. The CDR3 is CASSLPRGPRIGFRRDYEQYF. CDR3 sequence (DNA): TGTGCCAGCAGCCTCCCTAGGGGGCCCAGGATTGGGTTTCGTAGGGACTACGAGCAGTACTTC.

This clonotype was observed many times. The CDR3 DNA reads as TGCAGTGCCGAACCACCCGGGACTAGGTCTGCCCATGAGCAGTTCTTC. It translates to CSAEPPGTRSAHEQFF. The chain links TRBV20-1 to TRBJ2-1; TRBD2 aligns across 8 bases. The germline V gene encodes CDR1 DFQATT and CDR2 SNEGSKA (reference sequence). V trimming: 6 bases; J trimming: 8 bases; junction bases outside the gene matches: 18. There are 16 residues in the CDR3.

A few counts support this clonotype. The CDR3 DNA is TGTGCCAGCAGTTACGCTAGCGGGAGGAAAGAGGAGTACTTC. Translation gives CASSYASGRKEEYF. The chain carries TRBV6-2 or TRBV6-3 and TRBJ2-7, with 11 bases aligning to TRBD2. The CDR3 length is 14 residues. V was clipped by 2 bases and J by 11 bases; unmatched bases: 8. Germline V gene sequence: CDR1 MNHEY, CDR2 SVGEGT.

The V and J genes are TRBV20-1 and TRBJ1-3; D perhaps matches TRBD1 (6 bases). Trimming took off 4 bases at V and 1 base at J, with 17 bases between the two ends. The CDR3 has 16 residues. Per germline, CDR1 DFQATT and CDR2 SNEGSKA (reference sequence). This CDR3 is CSATLYRERSGNTIYF. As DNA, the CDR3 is TGCAGTGCTACACTCTACAGGGAGAGATCTGGAAACACCATATATTTT.

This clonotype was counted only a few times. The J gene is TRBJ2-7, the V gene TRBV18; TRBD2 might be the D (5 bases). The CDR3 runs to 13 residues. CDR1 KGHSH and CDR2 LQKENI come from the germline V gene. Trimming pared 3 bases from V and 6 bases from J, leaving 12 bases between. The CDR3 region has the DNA TGTGCCAGCTCACCTTCGGCCGCGGGCGAGCAGTACTTC. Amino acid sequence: CASSPSAAGEQYF.

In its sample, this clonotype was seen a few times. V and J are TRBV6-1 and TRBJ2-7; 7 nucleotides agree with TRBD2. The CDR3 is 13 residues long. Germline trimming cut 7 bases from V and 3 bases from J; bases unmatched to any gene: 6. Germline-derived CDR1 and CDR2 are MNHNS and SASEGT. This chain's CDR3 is CASNGGGFYEQYF. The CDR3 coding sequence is TGTGCCAGCAACGGGGGAGGGTTCTACGAGCAGTACTTC.

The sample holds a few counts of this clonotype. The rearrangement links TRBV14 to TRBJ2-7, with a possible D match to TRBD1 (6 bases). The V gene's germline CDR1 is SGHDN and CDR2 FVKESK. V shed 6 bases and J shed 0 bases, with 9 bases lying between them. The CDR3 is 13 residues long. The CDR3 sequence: CASSGDISYEQYF. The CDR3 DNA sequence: TGTGCCAGCAGTGGGGACATCTCCTACGAGCAGTACTTC. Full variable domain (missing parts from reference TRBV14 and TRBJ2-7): EAGVTQFPSHSVIEKGQTVTLRCDPISGHDNLYWYRRVMGKEIKFLLHFVKESKQDESGMPNNRFLAERTGGTYSTLKVQPAELEDSGVYFCASSGDISYEQYFGPGTRLTVT.

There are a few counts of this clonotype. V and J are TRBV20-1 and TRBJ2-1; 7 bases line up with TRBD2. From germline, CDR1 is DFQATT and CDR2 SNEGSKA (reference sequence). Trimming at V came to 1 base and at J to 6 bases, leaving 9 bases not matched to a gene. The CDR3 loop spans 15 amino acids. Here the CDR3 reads CSARVPAGVGNEQFF. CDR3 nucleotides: TGCAGTGCTAGAGTTCCTGCGGGAGTAGGCAATGAGCAGTTCTTC.

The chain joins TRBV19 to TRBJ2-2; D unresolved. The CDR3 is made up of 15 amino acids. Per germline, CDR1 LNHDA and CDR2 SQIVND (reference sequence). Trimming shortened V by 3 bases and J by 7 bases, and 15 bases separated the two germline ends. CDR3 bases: TGTGCCAGTAGTATTTCTCAGGCCCCCATCGGGGAGCTGTTTTTT. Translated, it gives CASSISQAPIGELFF.

CDR3 sequence reads: CASSPRTRNSGELFF. The CDR3 DNA follows: TGTGCCAGCAGTCCCAGGACCCGAAACTCCGGGGAGCTGTTTTTT. The chain employs TRBV6-1 and TRBJ2-2; D gene uncertain. Deletions cut 5 bases from V and 6 bases from J, with 16 bases between. From germline, CDR1 is MNHNS and CDR2 SASEGT. The CDR3 totals 15 residues.

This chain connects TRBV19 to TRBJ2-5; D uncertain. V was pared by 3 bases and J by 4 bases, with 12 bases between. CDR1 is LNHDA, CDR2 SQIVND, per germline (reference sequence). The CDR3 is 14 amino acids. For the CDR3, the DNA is TGTGCCAGTAGTATCTCCGGCGCCGGAGAGACCCAGTACTTC. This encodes CASSISGAGETQYF.

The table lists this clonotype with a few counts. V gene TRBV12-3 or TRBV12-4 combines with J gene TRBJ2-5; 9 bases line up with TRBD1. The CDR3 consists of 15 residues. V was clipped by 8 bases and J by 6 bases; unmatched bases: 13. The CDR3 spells CASGSAGTGMKTQYF. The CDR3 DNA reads TGTGCCAGCGGGTCAGCCGGGACAGGGATGAAGACCCAGTACTTC.